Sequencing of this TCR beta chain was carried out in a study of shared clonotypes between healthy human individuals. Germline assignment: CDR1 SGHRS and CDR2 YFSETQ. Trimming shortened V by 0 bases and J by 4 bases, and 6 bases separated the two germline ends. This CDR3 is built from 13 residues. Measured with immunoSEQ multiplex PCR; TCRdb has only the in-frame clones, and not every one. Here the sample spans under 650,000 clones, about 96% being singletons. The sequence was obtained from a woman in her twenties or thirties in good health. The sequenced sample was naive CD4+ T cells sorted from blood. Described subset: CD45RA+ positively selected. The gene calls are TRBV5-1 and TRBJ2-3; D ambiguous. The CDR3 loop is CASSLGHSDTQYF. The CDR3 DNA sequence: TGCGCCAGCAGCTTGGGACATTCAGATACGCAGTATTTT.